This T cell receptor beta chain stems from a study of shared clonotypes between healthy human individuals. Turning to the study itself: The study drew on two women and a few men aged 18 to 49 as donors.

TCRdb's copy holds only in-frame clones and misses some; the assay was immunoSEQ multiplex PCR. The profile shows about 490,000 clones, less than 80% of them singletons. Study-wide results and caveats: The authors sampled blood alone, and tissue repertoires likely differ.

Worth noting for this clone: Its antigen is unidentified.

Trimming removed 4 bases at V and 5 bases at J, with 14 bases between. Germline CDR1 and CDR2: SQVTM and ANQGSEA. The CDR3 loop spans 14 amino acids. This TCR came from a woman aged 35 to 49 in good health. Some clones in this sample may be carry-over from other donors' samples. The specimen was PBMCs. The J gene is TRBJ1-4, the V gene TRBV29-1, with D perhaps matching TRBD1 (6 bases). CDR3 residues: CSVGGGSGNEKLFF. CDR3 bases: TGCAGCGTTGGAGGGGGGAGTGGGAATGAAAAACTGTTTTTT.